A single sample gave rise to the 14 T cell receptor beta chains below, sequenced in a study of cytomegalovirus exposure and HLA in healthy donors. Sequencing was performed with immunoSEQ multiplex PCR; in TCRdb, only in-frame clones are kept and a portion is missing. The data show about 82,000 clones, 85% to 95% seen once. Sequencing was carried out using PBMCs. These receptors were taken from a woman aged 18 to 35 in good health and CMV-seronegative.

V and J are TRBV6-5 and TRBJ1-2; weak D call: TRBD1 (6 bases). The V gene's germline CDR1 is MNHEY and CDR2 SVGAGI. V lost 2 bases and J lost 0, with 13 bases in between. The CDR3 runs to 16 residues. CDR3 protein: CASSYDPGEANYGYTF. The CDR3 region has the DNA TGTGCCAGCAGTTACGACCCAGGGGAAGCTAACTATGGCTACACCTTC.

The CDR3 loop is CASSLGPRGWTMGTEAFF. As DNA, the CDR3 is TGTGCCAGCAGCTTAGGCCCGAGAGGGTGGACCATGGGCACTGAAGCTTTCTTT. The chain joins TRBV7-8 to TRBJ1-1, with D unclear. V lost 1 base, J lost 4 bases, and 22 bases lay in between. This CDR3 region has 18 residues. Germline CDR1 is SGHVS and CDR2 is FQNEAQ.

The rearrangement uses TRBV9 and TRBJ1-6, with 9 bases that match TRBD1. After removal of 4 bases from V and 9 bases from J, the junction contained 11 bases not matched to a gene. CDR3 length: 16 amino acids. CDR1 is SGDLS and CDR2 is YYNGEE in the germline V gene. The CDR3, as DNA: TGTGCCAGCAGCCCCCGACAGGGGGGAGGTAGTTCACCCCTCCACTTT. Amino acids: CASSPRQGGGSSPLHF.

The chain recombines TRBV7-6 with TRBJ2-5, with 7 bases matching TRBD1. The germline CDR1 and CDR2 sequences are SGHVS and FNYEAQ. The CDR3 totals 13 residues. Trimming at V came to 4 bases and at J to 5 bases, leaving 4 bases not matched to a gene. CDR3 loop: CASSSRGWETQYF. CDR3 sequence (DNA): TGTGCCAGCAGCTCCAGGGGGTGGGAGACCCAGTACTTC.

The rearrangement links TRBV28 to TRBJ1-2; 11 bases align to TRBD1. Germline V gene sequence: CDR1 MDHEN, CDR2 SYDVKM. With 5 bases clipped from V and 4 bases from J, the junction kept 3 bases outside the gene matches. This CDR3 spans 14 amino acids. The CDR3 nucleotides read TGTGCCAGCAGTCCGGGACAGGGGGGCTATGGCTACACCTTC. Encoded protein: CASSPGQGGYGYTF.

This clone appeared a single time. This chain connects TRBV19 to TRBJ1-1; D not certain. This CDR3 comprises 13 residues. Germline CDR1 LNHDA, CDR2 SQIVND (reference sequence). V lost 6 bases to trimming and J lost 3 bases, with 11 bases between them. CDR3 amino acids: CASRLLSDTEAFF. The CDR3 DNA is TGTGCCAGTAGATTACTATCGGACACTGAAGCTTTCTTT.

The CDR3 nucleotides read TGTGCCAGCTCACCACTCTCGGAGACCCAGTACTTC. It translates to CASSPLSETQYF. This chain links TRBV18 with TRBJ2-5; D not resolved. Trimming removed 1 base at V and 5 bases at J, with 5 bases between. The germline V gene has CDR1 KGHSH and CDR2 LQKENI. The CDR3 length is 12 residues.

V is TRBV19 and J is TRBJ1-5; 10 bases match TRBD1. The germline V gene encodes CDR1 LNHDA and CDR2 SQIVND (reference sequence). J was trimmed by 7 bases and V by 5 bases; bases with no gene match: 5. This CDR3 comprises 14 residues. The chain's CDR3 is CASSRQGARQPQHF. The CDR3 nucleotides read TGTGCCAGTAGTCGACAGGGGGCGAGGCAGCCCCAGCATTTT. Complete variable domain (other parts from reference TRBV19 and TRBJ1-5): DGGITQSPKYLFRKEGQNVTLSCEQNLNHDAMYWYRQDPGQGLRLIYYSQIVNDFQKGDIAEGYSVSREKKESFPLTVTSAQKNPTAFYLCASSRQGARQPQHFGDGTRLSIL.

This clone is a singleton in its sample. This chain uses TRBV29-1 with TRBJ2-3, with 9 bases lining up with TRBD1. This CDR3 contains 15 residues. V shed 6 bases, J shed 5 bases, and the junction held 12 bases outside the gene matches. Germline V gene data show CDR1 as SQVTM and CDR2 as ANQGSEA. For the CDR3, the DNA is TGCAGCGTAGACCACCGGGACAGGGCGGAAGATACGCAGTATTTT. This encodes CSVDHRDRAEDTQYF.

The chain carries TRBV18 and TRBJ2-2; D is ambiguous. The CDR3 runs 15 residues. V dropped 1 base and J dropped 6 bases, with 12 bases sitting between them. Germline assignment: CDR1 KGHSH and CDR2 LQKENI. Written as DNA, the CDR3 is TGTGCCAGCTCACCACGGTCGCTAAAAGCCGGGGAGCTGTTTTTT. Translation: CASSPRSLKAGELFF.

This clone was counted once. The V call is TRBV5-8, the J call TRBJ1-2; D may be TRBD1 (6 bases). The germline CDR1 and CDR2 sequences are SGHTS and YDEGEE. V was pared by 4 bases and J by 5 bases, with 21 bases between. CDR3 length: 16 residues. The CDR3 sequence: CASSLYYREEEYGYTF. DNA of the CDR3: TGTGCCAGCAGCCTCTACTACAGGGAAGAGGAATATGGCTACACCTTC.

This sequence joins TRBV12-2 and TRBJ1-2. TRBV12-2 is a listed pseudogene. The CDR3 is 14 residues long. The CDR3 loop reads CASRLATEPRGYTF. CDR3 nucleotides: TGTGCAAGTCGCTTAGCGACGGAGCCGAGGGGCTACACCTTC.

Remarks on this clone: An end of the junction differs from the germline gene, which may be a read error. This chain connects TRBV5-1 to TRBJ1-1; D might be TRBD1 (5 bases). The CDR3 spans 14 residues. Germline CDR1 SGHRS, CDR2 YFSETQ. The DNA for the CDR3 is TGCGTCAGCAGCGGAACAGTAGGGGTGACTGAAGCTTTCTTT. Protein sequence: CVSSGTVGVTEAFF.

This chain uses TRBV18 with TRBJ2-2; 12 bases fit TRBD1. This CDR3 spans 19 amino acids. Per the germline V gene, CDR1 is KGHSH and CDR2 is LQKENI. The ends lost 3 bases at V and 2 bases at J; junction bases unmatched: 10. CDR3 bases: TGTGCCAGCTCACCCCCAAAATCCGGGACAGGGGGCAACACCGGGGAGCTGTTTTTT. Translation gives CASSPPKSGTGGNTGELFF.